Presented here are 24 T cell receptor beta chains from one specimen sequenced in a study of control samples from healthy donors and cancer patients. Sequencing used immunoSEQ multiplex PCR; TCRdb keeps in-frame clones, though not all of them. This table has some 110,000 clones, under 90% appearing once. Sequenced: blood. The receptors were sampled from a woman in her 50s in good health.

This chain uses TRBV9 with TRBJ2-2; D gene ambiguous. Between the trimmed V and J ends, which lost 0 bases and 5 bases, there was a span of 11 bases. Per the germline V gene, CDR1 is SGDLS and CDR2 is YYNGEE. This CDR3 has 15 residues. The CDR3 here is CASSVDRVRTGELFF. CDR3 coding DNA: TGTGCCAGCAGCGTAGATCGGGTGAGAACCGGGGAGCTGTTTTTT.

The genes are TRBV19 and TRBJ1-2, with 9 bases that match TRBD1. The CDR3 has 13 residues. Losses at the gene ends were 6 bases for V and 9 bases for J; bases not matched to a gene: 8. CDR1 LNHDA and CDR2 SQIVND come from the germline V gene (reference sequence). DNA for the CDR3: TGTGCCAGTAGGGACAGGGGACGCGATCGCTACACCTTC. Its protein is CASRDRGRDRYTF.

The chain carries TRBV15 and TRBJ2-1; the D gene could be TRBD1 or TRBD2 (5 bases each). Trimming took off 1 base at V and 7 bases at J, with 11 bases between the two ends. The V gene's germline CDR1 is LNHNV and CDR2 YYDKDF (reference sequence). This CDR3 spans 14 amino acids. CDR3 nucleotide sequence: TGTGCCACCAGCAGAGGGGGGAGTGGGAATGAGCAGTTCTTC. The encoded protein is CATSRGGSGNEQFF. Looking up the rest from reference TRBV15 and TRBJ2-1 gives the full variable domain: DAMVIQNPRYQVTQFGKPVTLSCSQTLNHNVMYWYQQKSSQAPKLLFHYYDKDFNNEADTPDNFQSRRPNTSFCFLDIRSPGLGDTAMYLCATSRGGSGNEQFFGPGTRLTVL.

The rearrangement joins TRBV29-1 to TRBJ2-7; TRBD1 agrees at 7 bases. Germline CDR1 is SQVTM and CDR2 is ANQGSEA. The CDR3 totals 14 residues. J was trimmed by 6 bases and V by 0 bases; bases with no gene match: 8. The CDR3 coding sequence is TGCAGCGTTGAAGAACAGCCCTCAGGGGGCGAGCAGTACTTC. As protein: CSVEEQPSGGEQYF.

The chain employs TRBV3-1 (or the pseudogene TRBV3-2) and TRBJ1-5; D gene unclear. V lost 0 bases to trimming and J lost 9 bases, with 9 bases between them. This CDR3 has 13 amino acids. The V gene's germline CDR1 is LGHDT and CDR2 YNNKEL (reference sequence). Written as DNA, the CDR3 is TGTGCCAGCAGCCAAGACGGGGAGCGGCCCCAGCATTTT. Protein product: CASSQDGERPQHF.

The chain has TRBV20-1 and TRBJ2-3; no clear D gene. V lost 3 bases and J lost 6, with 4 bases in between. CDR1 and CDR2 from the germline V gene are DFQATT and SNEGSKA (reference sequence). The CDR3 has 10 amino acids. The CDR3 loop is CSARDDTQYF. The CDR3 DNA reads as TGCAGTGCTAGGGATGATACGCAGTATTTT.

V gene TRBV7-6 combines with J gene TRBJ2-3; no clear D gene. Germline CDR1 SGHVS, CDR2 FNYEAQ. CDR3 length: 16 residues. V was shortened by 4 bases and J by 0 bases, with 14 bases between the two germline ends. CDR3 DNA: TGTGCCAGCAGCTCGTTTAGGGTGTCGAGCACAGATACGCAGTATTTT. This codes for CASSSFRVSSTDTQYF.

The CDR3 DNA reads TGTGCCAGCAGCCAGGATCCCGAAGGCAATCAGCCCCAGCATTTT. Translating gives CASSQDPEGNQPQHF. The chain carries TRBV3-1 (or the pseudogene TRBV3-2) and TRBJ1-5, with D unclear. This CDR3 has 15 amino acids. The V gene's germline CDR1 is LGHDT and CDR2 YNNKEL (reference sequence). V was trimmed by 3 bases and J by 2 bases, leaving 11 bases between them.

The chain is built from TRBV7-2 and TRBJ2-7; no clear D. The CDR3 contains 11 residues. The V gene lost 2 bases and the J gene lost 7 bases, with 6 bases spanning the gap. The germline V gene has CDR1 SGHTA and CDR2 FQGNSA. CDR3: CASSLLQEQYF. Here the CDR3 DNA reads TGTGCCAGCAGCTTACTTCAGGAGCAGTACTTC.

CDR3 bases: TGTGCCAGCAGCCCCGGGACAGTAGTCCAGGATAACTATGGCTACACCTTC. It codes for CASSPGTVVQDNYGYTF. The V call is TRBV7-2, the J call TRBJ1-2; 7 nucleotides line up with TRBD1. The V gene end was trimmed by 5 bases and the J gene end by 1 base; junction bases not matched to a gene: 13. Per germline, CDR1 SGHTA and CDR2 FQGNSA. The length of the CDR3 is 17 residues.

V is TRBV7-9 and J is TRBJ1-4, with D possibly TRBD1 on 5 matching bases. There are 14 residues in the CDR3. With 2 bases removed from V and 7 bases from J, the gap between germline ends came to 11 bases. Germline CDR1 reads SEHNR; CDR2 reads FQNEAQ (reference sequence). DNA for the CDR3: TGTGCCAGCAGCTTATCAGGGTTCGGTGAAAAACTGTTTTTT. Its protein is CASSLSGFGEKLFF.

This chain joins TRBV5-1 and TRBJ1-6, with TRBD1 identical over 10 bases. In germline, CDR1 is SGHRS, CDR2 YFSETQ. With V trimmed by 0 bases and J by 8 bases, 2 bases remained unmatched. This CDR3 contains 15 residues. CDR3 sequence (DNA): TGCGCCAGCAGCTTGGACGGACAGGGGGATTCACCCCTCCACTTT. The encoded protein is CASSLDGQGDSPLHF.

The J gene is TRBJ1-1, the V gene TRBV28, with no clear D. Germline V lookup: CDR1 MDHEN, CDR2 SYDVKM. The V end was cut by 8 bases, the J end by 4 bases, with 20 bases between. The CDR3 consists of 15 residues. The chain's CDR3 is CASAYSGVSGTEAFF. The CDR3 DNA reads TGTGCCAGCGCCTACTCGGGAGTTTCCGGCACTGAAGCTTTCTTT.

V usage is TRBV12-5 and J usage is TRBJ2-3; tentatively, D is TRBD1 (6 bases). The germline V gene has CDR1 LGHNT and CDR2 FRNRAP. This CDR3 spans 16 amino acids. The ends were cut back, 6 bases at V and 2 bases at J, with 18 bases in the middle. Written as DNA, the CDR3 is TGTGCTAGTGGCCCAGGGGTAGGAGAAGTCACAGATACGCAGTATTTT. Translation: CASGPGVGEVTDTQYF.

Only a few counts were recorded for this clone. V gene TRBV11-3 combines with J gene TRBJ2-5; D uncertain. This CDR3 has 14 amino acids. V lost 1 base to trimming and J lost 1 base, with 7 bases between them. From germline, CDR1 is SGHNT and CDR2 YENEEA. The CDR3 loop reads CASSLATIQETQYF. The CDR3 bases are TGTGCCAGCAGCTTAGCGACGATCCAAGAGACCCAGTACTTC.

This clone turned up a few times. Other DNA sequences in the same sample also yield this CDR3. The chain couples TRBV7-2 to TRBJ1-6; the match to TRBD1 covers 9 bases. V was pared by 1 base and J by 7 bases, with 8 bases of the junction left unmatched. The CDR3 is made up of 17 amino acids. The V gene's germline CDR1 is SGHTA and CDR2 FQGNSA. CDR3 coding DNA: TGTGCCAGCAGCTTAGTTCCCCCGGGACAGGGCAATTCACCCCTCCACTTT. This codes for CASSLVPPGQGNSPLHF.

The rearrangement joins TRBV2 to TRBJ1-1; no clear D gene. The CDR3 length is 13 residues. V was pared by 0 bases and J by 11 bases, with 13 bases between. Germline CDR1 reads SNHLY; CDR2 reads FYNNEI. CDR3 nucleotide sequence: TGTGCCAGCAGTGAAGCGCTAGGGAGGGTGGCTTTCTTT. The encoded protein is CASSEALGRVAFF.

The table lists this clone with a few counts. This chain links TRBV12-3 or TRBV12-4 with TRBJ1-5; 7 bases are shared with TRBD1. Losses at the gene ends were 9 bases for V and 6 bases for J; bases not matched to a gene: 5. The CDR3 runs to 12 residues. The CDR3 spells CASATGVQPQHF. The DNA of the CDR3 is TGTGCCAGTGCTACAGGGGTTCAGCCCCAGCATTTT.

The chain has TRBV5-4 and TRBJ2-2, with D tentatively TRBD1 or TRBD2 (5 bases each). The CDR3 extends over 14 amino acids. The ends were cut back, 5 bases at V and 6 bases at J, with 14 bases in the middle. In germline, CDR1 is SGHNT, CDR2 YYREEE (reference sequence). Here the CDR3 reads CASRPGQGAGELFF. The CDR3 DNA reads TGTGCCAGCAGGCCGGGGCAAGGCGCCGGGGAGCTGTTTTTT.

The rearrangement joins TRBV12-3 or TRBV12-4 to TRBJ1-2; 7 nucleotides line up with TRBD1. The CDR3 contains 13 residues. Trimming at V came to 6 bases and at J to 4 bases, leaving 5 bases not matched to a gene. In DNA form, the CDR3 reads TGTGCCAGCAGGAGACAGGGCGGCTATGGCTACACCTTC. Translation gives CASRRQGGYGYTF.

On this clone itself: Other nucleotide sequences from this sample produce the same CDR3. The rearrangement joins TRBV18 to TRBJ1-4; D not resolved. CDR3 length: 11 residues. Germline loops: CDR1 KGHSH, CDR2 LQKENI. Trimming removed 6 bases from V and 5 bases from J, with 4 bases in between. The CDR3 DNA follows: TGTGCCAGCTCGTCGAATGAAAAACTGTTTTTT. Amino acid sequence: CASSSNEKLFF.

The chain combines TRBV7-9 with TRBJ2-5; D gene uncertain. Germline V gives CDR1 SEHNR, CDR2 FQNEAQ (reference sequence). Trimming stripped 5 bases from V and 7 bases from J, with 14 bases between. CDR3 length: 13 amino acids. This CDR3 is CASSPPVGGTQYF. For the CDR3, the DNA is TGTGCCAGCAGCCCTCCGGTTGGTGGGACCCAGTACTTC.

V usage is TRBV19 and J usage is TRBJ1-1, with D unclear. V lost 6 bases, J lost 0 bases, and 8 bases lay in between. The CDR3 spans 13 residues. Germline V CDR1 and CDR2: LNHDA, SQIVND (reference sequence). CDR3 in DNA: TGTGCCAGTAGCCCCAACCTGAACACTGAAGCTTTCTTT. Translation gives CASSPNLNTEAFF.

DNA for the CDR3: TGTGCCAGCAGCCCGGGGCCTGGTACGCAGTATTTT. It encodes CASSPGPGTQYF. The V and J genes are TRBV3-1 (or the pseudogene TRBV3-2) and TRBJ2-3, with D possibly called TRBD1 or TRBD2 (5 bases each). This CDR3 has 12 residues. The V end was cut by 4 bases, the J end by 8 bases, with 10 bases between. Germline CDR1 is LGHDT and CDR2 is YNNKEL (reference sequence).